The 29 T cell receptor beta chains below all came from one sample that was sequenced in a study of T cells in localized non-small cell lung cancer. Assay used: immunoSEQ multiplex PCR; TCRdb lists only in-frame clones, some missing. The data show about 33,000 clones, roughly nine tenths seen once. The source was peripheral blood, collected before any cancer treatment. Receptors were obtained from a female donor older than 55 with stage I lung adenocarcinoma.

The chain has TRBV7-8 and TRBJ1-1; D unclear. V was cut by 4 bases and J by 0 bases, with 21 bases left in between. The length of the CDR3 is 18 residues. Germline CDR1 is SGHVS and CDR2 is FQNEAQ. Here the CDR3 reads CASSSSRVPAGLNTEAFF. CDR3 nucleotide sequence: TGTGCCAGCAGCTCTTCCCGGGTCCCGGCGGGTTTGAACACTGAAGCTTTCTTT.

This chain joins TRBV19 and TRBJ1-1, with TRBD1 matching 9 bases. V dropped 9 bases and J dropped 1; count of bases not matched to a gene: 6. The length of the CDR3 is 14 residues. Germline V gives CDR1 LNHDA, CDR2 SQIVND (reference sequence). CDR3 sequence: CASGDRAGNTEAFF. The CDR3 coding sequence is TGTGCCAGCGGGGACAGGGCGGGGAACACTGAAGCTTTCTTT.

The chain has TRBV5-1 and TRBJ1-1; 8 bases fit TRBD1. The CDR3 totals 13 residues. V was clipped by 4 bases and J by 4 bases; unmatched bases: 3. The V gene's germline CDR1 is SGHRS and CDR2 YFSETQ. CDR3 sequence: CASSADRGTEAFF. The DNA for the CDR3 is TGCGCCAGCAGCGCAGACAGGGGCACTGAAGCTTTCTTT.

This clone was detected once. The chain carries TRBV6-1 and TRBJ1-5; perhaps TRBD1 as D (6 bases). From germline, CDR1 is MNHNS and CDR2 SASEGT. V lost 1 base to trimming and J lost 2 bases, with 12 bases between them. The CDR3 is 16 amino acids. CDR3 DNA sequence: TGTGCCAGCAGTGAAGGAGGGGGGGTTGGCAATCAGCCCCAGCATTTT. It yields the protein CASSEGGGVGNQPQHF.

This clone occurred once. This chain joins TRBV6-5 and TRBJ2-7; TRBD1 matches 11 bases. The germline V gene has CDR1 MNHEY and CDR2 SVGAGI. The J segment lost 7 bases and the V segment lost 2 bases, leaving 1 base of the junction unmatched. This CDR3 is 13 amino acids long. The CDR3 sequence is CASSYGTGGEQYV. The CDR3 DNA is TGTGCCAGCAGTTACGGGACAGGGGGGGAGCAGTACGTC.

This clone was observed once. This chain joins TRBV6-5 and TRBJ1-2; tentative D call: TRBD1 (5 bases). CDR3 length equals 12 residues. The V gene's germline CDR1 is MNHEY and CDR2 SVGAGI. V was pared by 11 bases and J by 2 bases, with 12 bases between. CDR3 bases: TGTGCCGTCCTACAGGAGAACTATGGCTACACCTTC. Its translation: CAVLQENYGYTF.

The chain has TRBV7-8 and TRBJ1-1, with a possible D match to TRBD1 (5 bases). CDR3 length equals 13 residues. CDR1 is SGHVS, CDR2 FQNEAQ, per germline. V was cut by 4 bases and J by 5 bases, with 11 bases left in between. The CDR3 here is CASSYGGSTEAFF. DNA for the CDR3: TGTGCCAGCAGCTACGGGGGGAGTACTGAAGCTTTCTTT.

The chain employs TRBV28 and TRBJ2-3, with D perhaps TRBD2 (5 bases). Germline CDR1 is MDHEN and CDR2 is SYDVKM. The CDR3 totals 12 residues. With 5 bases removed from V and 5 bases from J, the gap between germline ends came to 8 bases. CDR3 nucleotide sequence: TGTGCCAGCAGTCCCGGGGAAGATACGCAGTATTTT. Translated: CASSPGEDTQYF.

The chain uses TRBV6-1 and TRBJ2-2; 9 nucleotides align to TRBD1. Trimming removed 4 bases from V and 4 bases from J; junction bases left unmatched: 7. CDR3 size: 16 residues. Germline V lookup: CDR1 MNHNS, CDR2 SASEGT. CDR3 nucleotide sequence: TGTGCCAGCAGTGCTCGGGACAGGGTTATCACCGGGGAGCTGTTTTTT. This codes for CASSARDRVITGELFF.

The chain joins TRBV7-2 to TRBJ2-1; 10 bases fit TRBD1. Trimming cost V 1 base and J 1 base; bases outside gene matches: 7. CDR3 length equals 18 residues. Looked up from germline, CDR1 is SGHTA and CDR2 is FQGNSA. CDR3 coding DNA: TGTGCCAGCAGCTTAGGATGGGGACAGGGGTTTTCCTACAATGAGCAGTTCTTC. It translates to CASSLGWGQGFSYNEQFF.

The J gene is TRBJ2-5, the V gene TRBV21-1; TRBD2 is taken as the D call from the table, unchecked against the DNA. TRBV21-1 is designated a pseudogene. The CDR3 length is 18 residues. The DNA of the CDR3 is TGTGCCAGCAGCAAATGGCTAGCGGGGGGGTGGGCCCAAGAGACCCAGTACTTC. This codes for CASSKWLAGGWAQETQYF.

The chain is built from TRBV4-2 and TRBJ2-5; no definite D call. Deletions cut 0 bases from V and 2 bases from J, with 4 bases between. The CDR3 contains 13 residues. The germline V gene encodes CDR1 LGHNA and CDR2 YNFKEQ. CDR3 sequence reads: CASSQEVQETQYF. DNA for the CDR3: TGTGCCAGCAGCCAAGAGGTGCAAGAGACCCAGTACTTC.

The chain combines TRBV6-6 with TRBJ1-4, with D unresolved. CDR3 length equals 15 residues. V was cut by 6 bases and J by 5 bases, with 16 bases left in between. Germline-derived CDR1 and CDR2 are MNHNY and SVGAGI (reference sequence). The CDR3 is CASRVRTTDNEKLFF. The CDR3 DNA sequence: TGTGCCAGCAGGGTTCGGACTACTGACAATGAAAAACTGTTTTTT.

The J gene is TRBJ2-7, the V gene TRBV5-1; D is possibly TRBD1 (6 bases). The CDR3 is 16 amino acids. Germline V gene lookup returns CDR1 SGHRS and CDR2 YFSETQ. V shed 1 base and J shed 0 bases, with 14 bases lying between them. The CDR3 sequence: CASSLLDSFSSYEQYV. The CDR3 DNA follows: TGCGCCAGCAGCTTGTTGGACAGCTTTAGCTCCTACGAGCAGTACGTC.

The chain has TRBV5-1 and TRBJ2-3, with 10 nucleotides matching TRBD2. In germline, CDR1 is SGHRS, CDR2 YFSETQ. The CDR3 is 16 amino acids. The V and J ends lost 7 bases and 8 bases, in that order; junction bases with no gene match: 16. The CDR3 is CASSPAPSGGASTQYF. Here the CDR3 DNA reads TGCGCCAGCTCCCCGGCCCCCAGCGGGGGGGCGTCTACGCAGTATTTT.

The rearrangement links TRBV7-6 to TRBJ2-1, with 7 bases fitting TRBD1. The V gene's germline CDR1 is SGHVS and CDR2 FNYEAQ. There are 14 residues in the CDR3. Trimming took 7 bases from V and 2 from J; bases not matched to a gene: 5. The CDR3 bases are TGTGCCAGCACCTCGGACAGGACCTACAATGAGCAGTTCTTC. Its protein product is CASTSDRTYNEQFF.

The rearrangement uses TRBV9 and TRBJ2-3, with a tentative D call TRBD2 (5 bases). The ends were cut back, 4 bases at V and 2 bases at J, with 11 bases in the middle. Germline CDR1 reads SGDLS; CDR2 reads YYNGEE. The CDR3 runs to 14 residues. CDR3 sequence (DNA): TGTGCCAGCAGCTCTGGACTTTACACAGATACGCAGTATTTT. Its translation: CASSSGLYTDTQYF.

This CDR3 reads CASSLDSNQPQHF. DNA of the CDR3: TGCGCCAGCAGCTTGGACAGCAATCAGCCCCAGCATTTT. The chain employs TRBV5-1 and TRBJ1-5; D uncertain. Germline values: CDR1 SGHRS, CDR2 YFSETQ. With 0 bases removed from V and 1 base from J, the gap between germline ends came to 2 bases. The CDR3 totals 13 residues.

V gene TRBV13 combines with J gene TRBJ1-1; D remains ambiguous. With 9 bases removed from V and 3 bases from J, the gap between germline ends came to 8 bases. The CDR3 extends over 11 amino acids. CDR1 PRHDT and CDR2 FYEKMQ come from the germline V gene (reference sequence). The CDR3 loop reads CASTGYTEAFF. The CDR3 bases are TGTGCCAGTACGGGTTACACTGAAGCTTTCTTT.

About this clone: Distinct nucleotide sequences in the sample also encode this CDR3. The rearrangement joins TRBV9 to TRBJ1-1; D is ambiguous. V was shortened by 0 bases and J by 4 bases, with 7 bases between the two germline ends. Germline values: CDR1 SGDLS, CDR2 YYNGEE. This CDR3 contains 13 residues. CDR3 region: CASSVGGSTEAFF. CDR3 bases: TGTGCCAGCAGCGTAGGAGGGTCCACTGAAGCTTTCTTT.

The V gene is TRBV23-1, the J gene TRBJ1-1, with TRBD1 identical over 10 bases. TRBV23-1 is an ORF; its function is uncertain. V lost 6 bases, J lost 3 bases, and 28 bases stayed unmatched. The CDR3 has 22 residues. The CDR3 is CASRPLYPPRQGAPEGDTEAFF. The CDR3 nucleotides are TGCGCCAGCAGACCCTTATATCCCCCAAGACAGGGGGCCCCGGAAGGCGACACTGAAGCTTTCTTT.

This chain joins TRBV5-4 and TRBJ2-2; D is ambiguous. The germline gives CDR1 SGHNT, CDR2 YYREEE (reference sequence). The CDR3 runs to 13 residues. Between the trimmed V and J ends, which lost 2 bases and 5 bases, there was a span of 7 bases. The CDR3 loop reads CASSFWRTGELFF. In DNA, the CDR3 is TGTGCCAGCAGCTTTTGGCGGACCGGGGAGCTGTTTTTT.

This chain uses TRBV2 with TRBJ1-1, with D perhaps TRBD1 (5 bases). CDR3 length: 13 residues. V gave up 4 bases and J gave up 3 bases, with 9 bases separating them. Germline V gene data show CDR1 as SNHLY and CDR2 as FYNNEI. The CDR3 region is CASSAGRDTEAFF. CDR3 bases: TGTGCCAGCAGTGCAGGGAGGGACACTGAAGCTTTCTTT.

The chain carries TRBV11-2 and TRBJ2-2, with 7 bases fitting TRBD1. CDR3 length equals 15 residues. V dropped 5 bases and J dropped 6; count of bases not matched to a gene: 9. Germline CDR1 and CDR2: SGHAT and FQNNGV. The CDR3 DNA reads as TGTGCCAGCAGCCCTTACAGGGGATCGGCCGGGGAGCTGTTTTTT. Protein sequence: CASSPYRGSAGELFF.

The chain links TRBV6-1 to TRBJ2-7, with TRBD2 as a possible D gene (5 bases). Between the trimmed V and J ends, which lost 5 bases and 2 bases, there was a span of 13 bases. Germline V lookup: CDR1 MNHNS, CDR2 SASEGT. The CDR3 is 14 residues long. The CDR3 spells CASSPGREPYEQYF. The CDR3 region has the DNA TGTGCCAGCAGTCCTGGAAGGGAGCCCTACGAGCAGTACTTC.

This clone was recorded only once. The V call is TRBV5-6, the J call TRBJ2-5; the match to TRBD1 covers 7 bases. This CDR3 has 15 residues. Germline CDR1 and CDR2: SGHDT and YYEEEE. Losses at the gene ends were 0 bases for V and 5 bases for J; bases not matched to a gene: 7. For the CDR3, the DNA is TGTGCCAGCAGCTTGGTCGATAGGGGGCTGGAGACCCAGTACTTC. It codes for CASSLVDRGLETQYF.

The V gene is TRBV27, the J gene TRBJ1-2, with 9 bases that match TRBD1. CDR1 and CDR2 from the germline V gene are MNHEY and SMNVEV (reference sequence). V trimming: 8 bases; J trimming: 4 bases; junction bases outside the gene matches: 8. The CDR3 is made up of 14 amino acids. In DNA, the CDR3 is TGTGCCAGCGGGTCTCTACAGGGGGCCTATGGCTACACCTTC. Its protein product is CASGSLQGAYGYTF.

The V gene is TRBV7-2, the J gene TRBJ1-3; 8 positions agree with TRBD1. The germline V gene has CDR1 SGHTA and CDR2 FQGNSA. The V and J ends lost 6 bases and 1 base, in that order; junction bases with no gene match: 5. CDR3 length: 15 amino acids. CDR3 sequence: CASRSQGASGNTIYF. DNA for the CDR3: TGTGCCAGCAGGAGTCAGGGGGCTTCTGGAAACACCATATATTTT.

The chain couples TRBV15 to TRBJ2-1; either TRBD1 or TRBD2 may fit D (5 bases each). CDR1 and CDR2 (germline): LNHNV, YYDKDF (reference sequence). V was pared by 0 bases and J by 5 bases, with 14 bases between. The CDR3 runs to 16 residues. Here the CDR3 reads CATSREYWGMNNEQFF. The CDR3 nucleotides read TGTGCCACCAGCAGAGAGTATTGGGGGATGAACAATGAGCAGTTCTTC.